The 25 T cell receptor beta chains given below trace back to one sample, sequenced in a study of T cells in Graves' hyperthyroidism and ophthalmopathy. What was amplified from RNA transcripts were TCR beta CDR3 regions. The HTBI primer set was used in a first-round RT-PCR of the TCR CDR3. TCRdb reanalysed the multiplex PCR reads using MiXCR and keeps one entry per CDR3 protein. The sample gives 250,000 to 300,000 distinct CDR3 sequences, roughly 13% of which show up once; around 8% is in the top ten. The source material was blood. All receptors come from a woman in her thirties or forties with Graves' hyperthyroidism.

This clonotype was seen repeatedly, ten times or more. The rearrangement joins TRBV18 to TRBJ2-3; D gene uncertain. Germline assignment: CDR1 KGHSH and CDR2 LQKENI. V lost 3 bases, J lost 4 bases, and 5 bases lay in between. The CDR3 has 12 amino acids. CDR3 sequence: CASSPSPDTQYF. CDR3 bases: TGTGCCAGCTCACCGTCCCCAGATACGCAGTATTTT.

This clonotype was seen a handful of times. The gene calls are TRBV12-3 or TRBV12-4 and TRBJ2-3; D ambiguous. The CDR3 consists of 12 residues. The germline V and J ends were trimmed by 6 bases and 5 bases, with 9 bases remaining between them. The CDR3 DNA is TGTGCCAGCAGGGGGTTTGGAGATACGCAGTATTTT. Its protein is CASRGFGDTQYF.

In this sample, this clonotype turned up many times. The chain has TRBV2 and TRBJ2-3; 10 positions match TRBD1. The germline gives CDR1 SNHLY, CDR2 FYNNEI. CDR3 length equals 16 residues. The V and J ends lost 5 bases and 2 bases, in that order; junction bases with no gene match: 7. In DNA form, the CDR3 reads TGTGCCAGCAGTCCGACAGGGGGCCAGCACACAGATACGCAGTATTTT. Amino acids: CASSPTGGQHTDTQYF.

Of note for this clonotype: One end of the junction does not line up with germline, which may come from a read error. The genes are TRBV5-5 and TRBJ2-2; 9 bases are shared with TRBD1. The germline CDR1 and CDR2 sequences are SGHKS and YYEKEE (reference sequence). CDR3 length: 15 residues. The chain's CDR3 is CASSFTGGGTGGLFF. In nucleotides, the CDR3 is TGTGCCAGCAGCTTCACAGGGGGCGGGACCGGGGGGCTGTTTTTT.

The genes are TRBV11-2 and TRBJ1-2; 10 bases match TRBD1. V dropped 4 bases and J dropped 4; count of bases not matched to a gene: 12. Germline values: CDR1 SGHAT, CDR2 FQNNGV. CDR3 length: 17 residues. The CDR3 sequence: CASSSLVWTGGTYGYTF. CDR3 nucleotides: TGTGCCAGCAGCTCACTAGTTTGGACAGGGGGGACCTATGGCTACACCTTC.

In its sample, this clonotype was seen a few times. The V gene is TRBV28, the J gene TRBJ2-7; D may match TRBD1 or TRBD2 (5 bases each). Germline CDR1 reads MDHEN; CDR2 reads SYDVKM. The CDR3 contains 14 residues. With 6 bases removed from V and 4 bases from J, the gap between germline ends came to 16 bases. The DNA of the CDR3 is TGTGCCAGCAGCCTCCCCCCAGGGACGTACGAGCAGTACTTC. It encodes CASSLPPGTYEQYF.

Comments on this clonotype: The junction departs from germline at one end; a sequencing error may be responsible. This sequence joins TRBV2 and TRBJ2-1; no reliable D call. The CDR3 covers 13 residues. Looked up from germline, CDR1 is SNHLY and CDR2 is FYNNEI. The CDR3 DNA sequence: TGTGCCAGCAGAGCAAGCGAGGTCGGAGATCCCCGCTTC. Residues: CASRASEVGDPRF.

This clonotype was observed at least ten times. The chain joins TRBV7-9 to TRBJ2-1; weak D call: TRBD2 (6 bases). The CDR3 consists of 12 residues. With 7 bases removed from V and 7 bases from J, the gap between germline ends came to 11 bases. From germline, CDR1 is SEHNR and CDR2 FQNEAQ (reference sequence). The CDR3 nucleotides are TGTGCCAGCAAGGCAGGAGGGAATGAGCAGTTCTTC. This translates into CASKAGGNEQFF.

This clonotype was seen repeatedly, ten times or more. The chain has TRBV11-2 and TRBJ2-3, with TRBD2 identical over 10 bases. Germline CDR1 SGHAT, CDR2 FQNNGV. J was trimmed by 4 bases and V by 5 bases; bases with no gene match: 6. There are 15 residues in the CDR3. The chain's CDR3 is CASSPSGRVADTQYF. Here the CDR3 DNA reads TGTGCCAGCAGCCCCAGCGGGAGGGTAGCAGATACGCAGTATTTT.

This clonotype was detected many times. The rearrangement links TRBV30 to TRBJ1-5; D possibly corresponds to TRBD1 (5 bases). CDR1 and CDR2 from the germline V gene are GTSNPN and SVGIG (reference sequence). This CDR3 contains 13 residues. Trimming left V 2 bases short and J 3 bases short, with 8 bases between. The CDR3, as DNA: TGTGCCTGGAGTAGACAGAACAATCAGCCCCAGCATTTT. Its protein product is CAWSRQNNQPQHF.

This clonotype has a count of ten or more. CDR3 sequence reads: CSARMGQGAHEQYF. The CDR3 DNA sequence: TGCAGTGCTAGGATGGGACAGGGGGCACACGAGCAGTACTTC. The chain combines TRBV20-1 with TRBJ2-7; 12 nucleotides align to TRBD1. The CDR3 runs 14 residues. The J segment lost 5 bases and the V segment lost 3 bases, leaving 5 bases of the junction unmatched. CDR1 DFQATT and CDR2 SNEGSKA come from the germline V gene (reference sequence).

This clonotype was counted at least ten times. The chain recombines TRBV15 with TRBJ2-5, with 9 nucleotides matching TRBD2. The CDR3 extends over 17 amino acids. V was pared by 5 bases and J by 5 bases, with 15 bases of the junction left unmatched. Germline values: CDR1 LNHNV, CDR2 YYDKDF (reference sequence). CDR3 amino acids: CATSWGLALTDKETQYF. The CDR3 DNA reads as TGTGCCACCAGCTGGGGACTAGCACTAACGGATAAGGAGACCCAGTACTTC. The variable domain in full, completed from reference TRBV15 and TRBJ2-5, reads DAMVIQNPRYQVTQFGKPVTLSCSQTLNHNVMYWYQQKSSQAPKLLFHYYDKDFNNEADTPDNFQSRRPNTSFCFLDIRSPGLGDTAMYLCATSWGLALTDKETQYFGPGTRLLVL.

This clonotype was seen more than once but under ten times. The rearrangement uses TRBV12-3 or TRBV12-4 and TRBJ1-2; 9 nucleotides line up with TRBD1. The CDR3 extends over 12 amino acids. The V gene end was trimmed by 4 bases and the J gene end by 13 bases; junction bases not matched to a gene: 7. This CDR3 reads CASSSAGTGSTF. In DNA, the CDR3 is TGTGCCAGCAGTTCTGCCGGGACAGGGAGCACCTTC.

This clonotype was seen many times. The chain uses TRBV10-3 and TRBJ1-4, with D unresolved. With 3 bases removed from V and 2 bases from J, the gap between germline ends came to 10 bases. CDR3 length equals 15 residues. The germline V gene has CDR1 ENHRY and CDR2 SYGVKD. This CDR3 reads CAISDSLGTNEKLFF. CDR3 nucleotides: TGTGCCATCAGTGATTCTCTAGGTACTAATGAAAAACTGTTTTTT.

This clonotype occurred many times. The chain has TRBV12-3 or TRBV12-4 and TRBJ1-2; 7 nucleotides line up with TRBD1. The length of the CDR3 is 17 residues. Losses at the gene ends were 5 bases for V and 8 bases for J; bases not matched to a gene: 20. The CDR3: CASSGRGQPSVKGGYTF. The CDR3, as DNA: TGTGCCAGCAGTGGCCGGGGACAGCCGTCCGTCAAAGGAGGCTACACCTTC.

The chain carries TRBV20-1 and TRBJ2-3; a weak D match, TRBD2 (5 bases). Trimming removed 0 bases at V and 0 bases at J, with 10 bases between. Germline V CDR1 and CDR2: DFQATT, SNEGSKA (reference sequence). The CDR3 length is 15 residues. The CDR3 spells CSARDFGGSTDTQYF. The CDR3 DNA reads as TGCAGTGCTAGAGATTTTGGCGGGAGCACAGATACGCAGTATTTT.

This clonotype was counted many times. The V gene is TRBV11-2, the J gene TRBJ2-4, with a possible D match to TRBD2 (6 bases). V lost 5 bases, J lost 2 bases, and 10 bases lay in between. Germline V CDR1 and CDR2: SGHAT, FQNNGV. The CDR3 is 14 amino acids. DNA of the CDR3: TGTGCCAGCAGCCTAGGAGGGTCCAAAAACATTCAGTACTTC. Its protein product is CASSLGGSKNIQYF.

In this sample, this clonotype turned up many times. V gene TRBV5-1 combines with J gene TRBJ2-3; TRBD2 matches at 13 bases. Germline lookup yields CDR1 SGHRS and CDR2 YFSETQ. Trimming removed 4 bases from V and 1 base from J; junction bases left unmatched: 3. There are 16 residues in the CDR3. The CDR3 region is CASSRGLAGGTDTQYF. CDR3 sequence (DNA): TGCGCCAGCAGCAGAGGACTAGCGGGAGGCACAGATACGCAGTATTTT.

This clonotype was seen ten or more times. The chain couples TRBV2 to TRBJ2-2; D remains unclear. The germline V gene encodes CDR1 SNHLY and CDR2 FYNNEI. CDR3 length equals 16 residues. Trimming took 6 bases from V and 0 from J, leaving 14 bases between them. CDR3 DNA sequence: TGTGCCAGCAGCCCCCGTTCGGGCCCGAACACCGGGGAGCTGTTTTTT. Amino acid sequence: CASSPRSGPNTGELFF.

This clonotype was picked up many times. An end of the junction differs from the germline gene, which may be a read error. The chain joins TRBV7-7 to TRBJ2-5, with 11 bases lining up with TRBD2. This CDR3 region has 16 residues. Germline V gene data show CDR1 as SSHAT and CDR2 as FNYEAQ (reference sequence). CDR3 residues: CASSGGTSGGQETQYF. For the CDR3, the DNA is TGTGCTAGCAGCGGCGGGACTAGCGGTGGGCAAGAGACCCAGTACTTC.

The V call is TRBV29-1, the J call TRBJ2-7; D remains ambiguous. This CDR3 contains 11 residues. The germline V and J ends were trimmed by 5 bases and 2 bases, with 7 bases remaining between them. The germline V gene has CDR1 SQVTM and CDR2 ANQGSEA. This chain's CDR3 is CSVQRAYEQYF. CDR3 nucleotides: TGCAGCGTTCAGCGAGCCTACGAGCAGTACTTC.

The table lists this clonotype with many counts. The chain's CDR3 is CASSPKGLAGGSEQYF. CDR3 bases: TGTGCCAGCAGCCCCAAGGGGCTAGCGGGAGGTAGCGAGCAGTACTTC. V gene TRBV11-1 combines with J gene TRBJ2-7; 11 nucleotides agree with TRBD2. The CDR3 sequence is 16 residues long. Per germline, CDR1 SGHAT and CDR2 FQDESV (reference sequence). The V segment lost 5 bases and the J segment 6 bases; nucleotides outside the gene matches: 12.

This chain joins TRBV29-1 and TRBJ2-2; D not certain. Trimming took 5 bases from V and 3 from J, leaving 10 bases between them. This CDR3 has 13 residues. Germline V gene sequence: CDR1 SQVTM, CDR2 ANQGSEA. The CDR3 protein is CSVLMGYTGELFF. The CDR3 nucleotides read TGCAGCGTTCTGATGGGTTACACCGGGGAGCTGTTTTTT.

This clonotype was seen repeatedly, ten times or more. The chain carries TRBV11-2 and TRBJ2-5, with 8 bases identical to TRBD2. This CDR3 contains 13 residues. In germline, CDR1 is SGHAT, CDR2 FQNNGV. Unmatched junction bases numbered 5, after V lost 6 bases and J lost 5 bases. CDR3 DNA: TGTGCCAGCAGGATGACTAGCGCTGAGACCCAGTACTTC. It yields the protein CASRMTSAETQYF.

The chain links TRBV6-2 or TRBV6-3 to TRBJ2-2; 8 bases line up with TRBD1. From germline, CDR1 is MNHEY and CDR2 SVGEGT. V lost 6 bases and J lost 2; bases outside the gene matches: 11. The CDR3 spans 17 residues. In nucleotides, the CDR3 is TGTGCCAGCAGGATACGGACAGGGTCGACAAACACCGGGGAGCTGTTTTTT. This translates into CASRIRTGSTNTGELFF.